These 15 T cell receptor beta chains came from one sample sequenced in a study of lymphopenia after photon versus proton radiotherapy. Assay: immunoSEQ multiplex PCR; the TCRdb copy retains only in-frame clones and omits some. Here the sample spans roughly 35,000 clones, over 75% being singletons. Sequencing was performed on peripheral blood, taken from a patient treated with photon-based radiotherapy. Every receptor here comes from a man aged 45-65 years with gastric cancer.

The chain recombines TRBV5-1 with TRBJ2-7; a possible D gene is TRBD1 (5 bases). V dropped 2 bases and J dropped 2 bases, with 14 bases sitting between them. Germline loops: CDR1 SGHRS, CDR2 YFSETQ. The CDR3 runs 15 residues. In nucleotides, the CDR3 is TGCGCCAGCAGCTTTTCACCGACAGCTCCCTACGAGCAGTACTTC. Protein: CASSFSPTAPYEQYF.

This rearrangement joins TRBV19 to TRBJ2-7, with D uncertain. The CDR3 covers 11 residues. The V end was cut by 8 bases, the J end by 4 bases, with 9 bases between. CDR1 and CDR2 (germline): LNHDA, SQIVND (reference sequence). As DNA, the CDR3 is TGTGCCAGTGGGCCCGGGTACGAGCAGTACTTC. It specifies CASGPGYEQYF. Full variable domain (outside the CDR3, taken from reference TRBV19 and TRBJ2-7): DGGITQSPKYLFRKEGQNVTLSCEQNLNHDAMYWYRQDPGQGLRLIYYSQIVNDFQKGDIAEGYSVSREKKESFPLTVTSAQKNPTAFYLCASGPGYEQYFGPGTRLTVT.

This clone has only a few counts. The rearrangement joins TRBV19 to TRBJ1-3; weak D call: TRBD1 (6 bases). With 7 bases removed from V and 5 bases from J, the gap between germline ends came to 15 bases. The length of the CDR3 is 14 residues. Germline-derived CDR1 and CDR2 are LNHDA and SQIVND (reference sequence). In DNA form, the CDR3 reads TGTGCCAGTACGAACCGTGGGGGCAGAAACACCATATATTTT. Amino acid sequence: CASTNRGGRNTIYF.

DNA for the CDR3: TGCGCCAGCAGCCTCGATCAGGGTGGGAGCTACGAGCAGTACTTC. Amino acid sequence: CASSLDQGGSYEQYF. The rearrangement uses TRBV4-1 and TRBJ2-7, with D perhaps matching TRBD1 or TRBD2 (5 bases each). The CDR3 consists of 15 residues. Germline lookup yields CDR1 MGHRA and CDR2 YSYEKL. V gave up 4 bases and J gave up 3 bases, with 16 bases separating them.

The chain couples TRBV6-5 to TRBJ2-7; TRBD2 agrees at 7 bases. Germline V gives CDR1 MNHEY, CDR2 SVGAGI. The CDR3 has 14 residues. V dropped 2 bases and J dropped 2; count of bases not matched to a gene: 3. CDR3 region: CASSYGGSTYEQYF. DNA of the CDR3: TGTGCCAGCAGTTACGGCGGGAGCACCTACGAGCAGTACTTC.

The rearrangement links TRBV5-4 to TRBJ2-2, with TRBD2 identical over 9 bases. CDR3 length: 15 residues. Trimming removed 2 bases from V and 6 bases from J; junction bases left unmatched: 5. Per the germline V gene, CDR1 is SGHNT and CDR2 is YYREEE (reference sequence). The CDR3 reads CASSFAGGPAGELFF. The CDR3 coding sequence is TGTGCCAGCAGCTTCGCGGGAGGGCCGGCCGGGGAGCTGTTTTTT.

The gene calls are TRBV28 and TRBJ2-7, with D possibly TRBD2 on 5 matching bases. V dropped 7 bases and J dropped 2 bases, with 12 bases sitting between them. Germline values: CDR1 MDHEN, CDR2 SYDVKM. CDR3 length: 13 residues. The DNA for the CDR3 is TGTGCCAGCACCTCGGGGTCTACCTACGAGCAGTACTTC. It specifies CASTSGSTYEQYF.

V and J are TRBV19 and TRBJ2-2; 8 bases fit TRBD2. The CDR3 totals 16 residues. Per germline, CDR1 LNHDA and CDR2 SQIVND (reference sequence). Trimming removed 4 bases from V and 4 bases from J; junction bases left unmatched: 8. CDR3 loop: CASSKRERLGTGELFF. CDR3 DNA sequence: TGTGCCAGTAGTAAGCGGGAGAGGCTGGGCACCGGGGAGCTGTTTTTT.

The gene calls are TRBV2 and TRBJ1-2; D gene uncertain. V was shortened by 4 bases and J by 3 bases, with 9 bases between the two germline ends. The CDR3 is 13 amino acids. Germline V CDR1 and CDR2: SNHLY, FYNNEI. CDR3 DNA: TGTGCCAGCAGTGGACAACGTGACTATGGCTACACCTTC. This encodes CASSGQRDYGYTF.

V gene TRBV19 combines with J gene TRBJ2-5; either TRBD1 or TRBD2 may supply D (6 bases each). The last part of the DNA fits TRBJ2-7 better; the J call may be wrong. Looked up from germline, CDR1 is LNHDA and CDR2 is SQIVND (reference sequence). There are 15 residues in the CDR3. The CDR3 sequence is CASSIGEGEVYEQYF. The CDR3 DNA is TGTGCCAGTAGTATAGGAGAGGGGGAGGTCTACGAGCAGTACTTC.

This clone turned up a few times. The chain couples TRBV28 to TRBJ2-1, with 8 positions matching TRBD1. From germline, CDR1 is MDHEN and CDR2 SYDVKM. This CDR3 spans 14 amino acids. With V trimmed by 6 bases and J by 0 bases, 1 base remained unmatched. This chain's CDR3 is CASRDRVSYNEQFF. DNA of the CDR3: TGTGCCAGCAGGGACAGGGTCTCCTACAATGAGCAGTTCTTC.

The chain combines TRBV5-8 with TRBJ1-4, with D unclear. CDR1 is SGHTS, CDR2 YDEGEE, per germline. V was trimmed by 4 bases and J by 6 bases, leaving 16 bases between them. The CDR3 covers 15 residues. The DNA for the CDR3 is TGTGCCAGCAGCCTCGGACCTGCAAGGGATGAAAAACTGTTTTTT. It yields the protein CASSLGPARDEKLFF.

V usage is TRBV29-1 and J usage is TRBJ2-2; 7 positions agree with TRBD2. From germline, CDR1 is SQVTM and CDR2 ANQGSEA. This CDR3 comprises 16 residues. With 7 bases clipped from V and 1 base from J, the junction kept 12 bases outside the gene matches. Here the CDR3 reads CSGGGDEGQNTGELFF. CDR3 DNA: TGCAGCGGTGGGGGGGACGAGGGCCAGAACACCGGGGAGCTGTTTTTT.

The J gene is TRBJ1-4, the V gene TRBV11-2, with a possible D match to TRBD1 (5 bases). Per germline, CDR1 SGHAT and CDR2 FQNNGV. Trimming pared 8 bases from V and 6 bases from J, leaving 7 bases between. This CDR3 region has 11 residues. CDR3 loop: CASAGDEKLFF. The CDR3 region has the DNA TGTGCCAGCGCGGGGGATGAAAAACTGTTTTTT.

The rearrangement links TRBV5-1 to TRBJ2-7; TRBD1 aligns across 7 bases. The germline V gene has CDR1 SGHRS and CDR2 YFSETQ. Unmatched junction bases numbered 7, after V lost 2 bases and J lost 2 bases. The CDR3 is 15 amino acids. Written as DNA, the CDR3 is TGCGCCAGCAGCTTCACGGGACAGAGCGCCTACGAGCAGTACTTC. Encoded protein: CASSFTGQSAYEQYF. Supplemented by reference TRBV5-1 and TRBJ2-7, the full variable domain reads KAGVTQTPRYLIKTRGQQVTLSCSPISGHRSVSWYQQTPGQGLQFLFEYFSETQRNKGNFPGRFSGRQFSNSRSEMNVSTLELGDSALYLCASSFTGQSAYEQYFGPGTRLTVT.